One and the same sample provided the 16 T cell receptor beta chains below, sequenced in a study of T cells after yellow fever vaccination. MiXCR, applied by TCRdb to the 5' RACE reads, yields one record per CDR3 protein. In the table there are about 550,000 distinct CDR3 sequences, 15% to 20% of which are singletons. This material consisted of PBMCs, taken 15 days after the yellow fever booster vaccination. The receptors were gathered from a man aged 25 to 40 who received the YFV17D yellow fever vaccine.

This sequence joins TRBV28 and TRBJ1-2; D remains ambiguous. The CDR3 covers 14 residues. Trimming stripped 7 bases from V and 3 bases from J, with 15 bases between. The germline V gene has CDR1 MDHEN and CDR2 SYDVKM. The CDR3 region is CASTLDRVYYGYTF. The DNA for the CDR3 is TGTGCCAGCACCTTAGACCGGGTCTACTATGGCTACACCTTC.

This chain uses TRBV29-1 with TRBJ2-4; D might be TRBD1 (6 bases). The germline V and J ends were trimmed by 2 bases and 9 bases, with 11 bases remaining between them. Germline V gene sequence: CDR1 SQVTM, CDR2 ANQGSEA. The CDR3 covers 12 residues. The CDR3 DNA reads as TGCAGCGTTGAATCAGGGGCTAGCATTCAGTACTTC. This translates into CSVESGASIQYF.

This clonotype was observed a single time. Mismatch with germline at one junction end may stem from a read error. The rearrangement joins TRBV6-4 to TRBJ2-1, with TRBD2 matching over 7 bases. The CDR3 sequence is 14 residues long. The germline CDR1 and CDR2 sequences are MRHNA and SNTAGT. For the CDR3, the DNA is TGTGCCAGCAGTGACTCTTGGACTAGTCATGAGAAGTTCTTC. It specifies CASSDSWTSHEKFF.

This clonotype was seen a handful of times. The chain combines TRBV7-9 with TRBJ1-5; no clear D gene. Germline V gene data show CDR1 as SEHNR and CDR2 as FQNEAQ (reference sequence). Trimming cost V 5 bases and J 4 bases, with 6 bases left between them. This CDR3 contains 12 residues. The chain's CDR3 is CASSLMNQPQHF. In DNA, the CDR3 is TGTGCCAGCAGCCTAATGAATCAGCCCCAGCATTTT.

The chain uses TRBV7-8 and TRBJ2-1; 8 bases match TRBD2. Germline V gives CDR1 SGHVS, CDR2 FQNEAQ. Germline trimming cut 6 bases from V and 2 bases from J; bases unmatched to any gene: 6. This CDR3 region has 15 residues. The CDR3 DNA follows: TGTGCCAGCAGTTCCGGGAGGGTGGCCTACAATGAGCAGTTCTTC. It yields the protein CASSSGRVAYNEQFF.

This clonotype was recorded a few times. The rearrangement uses TRBV20-1 and TRBJ2-1; D unresolved. Looked up from germline, CDR1 is DFQATT and CDR2 is SNEGSKA (reference sequence). Trimming removed 3 bases from V and 1 base from J, with 13 bases in between. This CDR3 has 15 amino acids. CDR3 protein: CSARSPTLSYNEQFF. The DNA of the CDR3 is TGCAGTGCTAGGTCTCCCACTCTTTCCTACAATGAGCAGTTCTTC.

The gene calls are TRBV19 and TRBJ2-6; D is unresolved. The CDR3 contains 17 residues. V was trimmed by 4 bases and J by 0 bases, leaving 13 bases between them. The V gene's germline CDR1 is LNHDA and CDR2 SQIVND (reference sequence). The CDR3: CASSTSIEYSGANVLTF. Here the CDR3 DNA reads TGTGCCAGTAGTACGAGTATCGAATACTCTGGGGCCAACGTCCTGACTTTC.

This clonotype came up a few times. The V gene is TRBV9, the J gene TRBJ2-1; 9 bases agree with TRBD2. The CDR3 loop spans 17 amino acids. Germline CDR1 and CDR2: SGDLS and YYNGEE. With 3 bases clipped from V and 9 bases from J, the junction kept 16 bases outside the gene matches. CDR3 coding DNA: TGTGCCAGCAGCGCTTCGGGGGAGGCGGGAGGGCCGAGTGAGCAGTTCTTC. It encodes CASSASGEAGGPSEQFF.

This clonotype was counted a few times. The gene calls are TRBV7-2 and TRBJ1-2, with D possibly matching TRBD1 (5 bases). The CDR3 loop spans 14 amino acids. V was shortened by 0 bases and J by 3 bases, with 8 bases between the two germline ends. Germline CDR1 is SGHTA and CDR2 is FQGNSA. CDR3 residues: CASSLAGHDYGYTF. In nucleotides, the CDR3 is TGTGCCAGCAGCTTAGCGGGGCACGACTATGGCTACACCTTC. The whole variable domain, filled in from reference TRBV7-2 and TRBJ1-2, reads GAGVSQSPSNKVTEKGKDVELRCDPISGHTALYWYRQSLGQGLEFLIYFQGNSAPDKSGLPSDRFSAERTGGSVSTLTIQRTQQEDSAVYLCASSLAGHDYGYTFGSGTRLTVV.

The chain is built from TRBV27 and TRBJ2-1; D not certain. The CDR3 totals 16 residues. CDR1 and CDR2 (germline): MNHEY, SMNVEV (reference sequence). Trimming removed 3 bases at V and 1 base at J, with 13 bases between. CDR3: CASSLGTDPSYNEQFF. Written as DNA, the CDR3 is TGTGCCAGCAGTTTGGGAACGGATCCTTCCTACAATGAGCAGTTCTTC.

This chain joins TRBV5-1 and TRBJ1-1, with D perhaps TRBD1 (6 bases). This CDR3 spans 14 amino acids. Deletions cut 0 bases from V and 5 bases from J, with 11 bases between. Germline CDR1 and CDR2: SGHRS and YFSETQ. The CDR3 region has the DNA TGCGCCAGCAGCTTGGGGGGGGCGCGAACTGAAGCTTTCTTT. Protein product: CASSLGGARTEAFF. The full variable domain, its missing parts supplied by reference TRBV5-1 and TRBJ1-1, is KAGVTQTPRYLIKTRGQQVTLSCSPISGHRSVSWYQQTPGQGLQFLFEYFSETQRNKGNFPGRFSGRQFSNSRSEMNVSTLELGDSALYLCASSLGGARTEAFFGQGTRLTVV.

The chain recombines TRBV20-1 with TRBJ2-5; D is unclear. The CDR3 sequence is 13 residues long. CDR1 and CDR2 from the germline V gene are DFQATT and SNEGSKA (reference sequence). Trimming pared 6 bases from V and 4 bases from J, leaving 15 bases between. The CDR3 DNA sequence: TGCAGTGCCGGTTTAGGTCTATCAGAGACCCAGTACTTC. This codes for CSAGLGLSETQYF.

This clonotype was seen repeatedly, ten times or more. This chain links TRBV5-6 with TRBJ2-2; a possible D gene is TRBD2 (6 bases). Germline assignment: CDR1 SGHDT and CDR2 YYEEEE. The CDR3 loop spans 17 amino acids. Trimming took 4 bases from V and 5 from J, leaving 21 bases between them. The CDR3 DNA reads TGTGCCAGCAGCCCCCTCTTCGGAGGGAGTGGAACCGGGGAGCTGTTTTTT. Its protein product is CASSPLFGGSGTGELFF.

This chain connects TRBV20-1 to TRBJ2-6, with a tentative D call TRBD2 (7 bases). Germline V gene data show CDR1 as DFQATT and CDR2 as SNEGSKA (reference sequence). The ends were cut back, 2 bases at V and 2 bases at J, with 10 bases in the middle. CDR3 length: 15 amino acids. In nucleotides, the CDR3 is TGCAGTGCTAGACTGGGGGGGCCTGGGGCCAACGTCCTGACTTTC. Translated, it gives CSARLGGPGANVLTF.

CDR3 residues: CASSPPLTTNTGELFF. The CDR3 region has the DNA TGTGCCAGCTCACCACCGTTGACAACGAACACCGGGGAGCTGTTTTTT. The chain links TRBV18 to TRBJ2-2; D remains ambiguous. CDR1 and CDR2 (germline): KGHSH, LQKENI. The V gene lost 0 bases and the J gene lost 0 bases, with 8 bases spanning the gap. The CDR3 has 16 residues.

The gene calls are TRBV30 and TRBJ2-3; no firm D call. The CDR3 consists of 13 residues. Trimming shortened V by 0 bases and J by 6 bases, and 10 bases separated the two germline ends. CDR1 and CDR2 (germline): GTSNPN, SVGIG (reference sequence). Here the CDR3 reads CAWSVPEVDTQYF. In DNA, the CDR3 is TGTGCCTGGAGTGTACCCGAAGTGGATACGCAGTATTTT.